These 30 T cell receptor beta chains originate from one sample sequenced in a study of graft-versus-host responses after intestinal transplantation. Repertoires were generated with immunoSEQ multiplex PCR, while TCRdb's copy carries only in-frame clones and drops some. Of tens of thousands of clones in the sample, roughly four fifths are singletons; the top ten hold around a fifth. These receptors' targets are unknown. The sequencing here drew on unstimulated CD8+ T cells sorted from spleen or lymph node cells, taken before intestinal transplant. These receptors were taken from a human donor who received an intestinal transplant.

The gene calls are TRBV15 and TRBJ2-1; 9 bases agree with TRBD1. The trim removed 2 bases at V and 0 bases at J, leaving 5 bases unmatched. Looked up from germline, CDR1 is LNHNV and CDR2 is YYDKDF (reference sequence). The CDR3 is made up of 17 amino acids. The CDR3 DNA reads as TGTGCCACCAGCAGACTAAAGACAGGGGGCTCCTACAATGAGCAGTTCTTC. This encodes CATSRLKTGGSYNEQFF.

The rearrangement uses TRBV5-4 and TRBJ2-5; D is possibly TRBD2 (6 bases). The J call may be in error: the DNA end matches TRBJ2-7 better. The V gene's germline CDR1 is SGHNT and CDR2 YYREEE (reference sequence). The CDR3 is 14 residues long. CDR3 in amino acids: CASSLTGERDEQYF. CDR3 bases: TGTGCCAGCAGCTTAACGGGAGAAAGGGACGAGCAGTACTTC.

CDR3 residues: CASSLTSQGNEKLFF. The CDR3 region has the DNA TGTGCCAGCAGTTTAACGAGCCAGGGAAATGAAAAACTGTTTTTT. The chain uses TRBV28 and TRBJ1-4, with D possibly TRBD1 on 5 matching bases. Trimming took 2 bases from V and 5 from J, leaving 12 bases between them. The CDR3 length is 15 residues. Germline assignment: CDR1 MDHEN and CDR2 SYDVKM. The whole variable domain, remainder taken from reference TRBV28 and TRBJ1-4, is DVKVTQSSRYLVKRTGEKVFLECVQDMDHENMFWYRQDPGLGLRLIYFSYDVKMKEKGDIPEGYSVSREKKERFSLILESASTNQTSMYLCASSLTSQGNEKLFFGSGTQLSVL.

This clone was counted a single time. This sequence joins TRBV4-2 and TRBJ2-3; D is possibly TRBD1 (5 bases). The ends were cut back, 3 bases at V and 4 bases at J, with 11 bases in the middle. The CDR3 is 14 amino acids. Germline V gene lookup returns CDR1 LGHNA and CDR2 YNFKEQ. The CDR3 nucleotides read TGTGCCAGCAGCCACGGCAGGGTGCCAGATACGCAGTATTTT. Translation gives CASSHGRVPDTQYF.

V and J are TRBV7-8 and TRBJ1-4, with 8 bases that match TRBD1. This CDR3 has 14 amino acids. Germline lookup yields CDR1 SGHVS and CDR2 FQNEAQ. V gave up 4 bases and J gave up 5 bases; unmatched junction bases: 3. CDR3 amino acids: CASSSGTGNEKLFF. Written as DNA, the CDR3 is TGTGCCAGCAGCTCCGGGACAGGAAATGAAAAACTGTTTTTT. Full variable domain (missing parts from reference TRBV7-8 and TRBJ1-4): GAGVSQSPRYKVAKRGQDVALRCDPISGHVSLFWYQQALGQGPEFLTYFQNEAQLDKSGLPSDRFFAERPEGSVSTLKIQRTQQEDSAVYLCASSSGTGNEKLFFGSGTQLSVL.

A word on this clone: Since a much larger clone is just one base distant, this may be a read error. This same CDR3 is encoded by further DNA sequences in the sample. The V and J genes are TRBV6-5 and TRBJ1-1, with D perhaps TRBD1 (6 bases). The CDR3 has 13 amino acids. CDR1 and CDR2 (germline): MNHEY, SVGAGI. The V gene lost 6 bases and the J gene lost 1 base, with 9 bases spanning the gap. This chain's CDR3 is CASSEGQNTEAFF. The CDR3 nucleotides read TGTGCCAGCAGCGAGGGACAGAACACTGAAGCTTTCTTT.

This clone was seen just once. The chain has TRBV19 and TRBJ2-7; the D gene is possibly TRBD1 (5 bases). CDR1 and CDR2 from the germline V gene are LNHDA and SQIVND (reference sequence). Trimming removed 3 bases at V and 7 bases at J, with 13 bases between. This CDR3 spans 13 amino acids. CDR3 DNA: TGTGCCAGTAGTATTCAAGGGGCTGAAGAGCAGTACTTC. Protein: CASSIQGAEEQYF.

This chain connects TRBV6-5 to TRBJ2-1; TRBD2 matches 9 bases. V was pared by 6 bases and J by 5 bases, with 2 bases of the junction left unmatched. The CDR3 is 13 amino acids. Germline loops: CDR1 MNHEY, CDR2 SVGAGI. The CDR3 reads CASRLAGHNEQFF. CDR3 nucleotide sequence: TGTGCCAGCAGGCTAGCGGGACACAATGAGCAGTTCTTC.

This rearrangement joins TRBV11-3 to TRBJ2-7; 11 bases are a match to TRBD1. J gave up 6 bases and V 5 bases, and 3 bases lay outside the gene matches. This CDR3 is built from 13 residues. Germline values: CDR1 SGHNT, CDR2 YENEEA. The CDR3 bases are TGTGCCAGCAGCCTTGGGACAGGGGGCGAGCAGTACTTC. Encoded protein: CASSLGTGGEQYF.

The V and J genes are TRBV2 and TRBJ2-7; 7 nucleotides line up with TRBD1. This CDR3 contains 13 residues. The germline V gene encodes CDR1 SNHLY and CDR2 FYNNEI. With V trimmed by 6 bases and J by 5 bases, 7 bases remained unmatched. CDR3 nucleotide sequence: TGTGCCAGCAGGAGGGGTGACAGGGACGAGCAGTACTTC. It encodes CASRRGDRDEQYF.

The sample holds many counts of this clone. The V gene is TRBV7-9, the J gene TRBJ1-2; TRBD1 aligns across 9 bases. Germline CDR1 is SEHNR and CDR2 is FQNEAQ (reference sequence). V trimming: 8 bases; J trimming: 6 bases; junction bases outside the gene matches: 10. The CDR3 contains 14 residues. Here the CDR3 reads CASENTGGAHGYTF. CDR3 coding DNA: TGTGCCAGCGAGAACACAGGGGGCGCGCATGGCTACACCTTC.

The rearrangement links TRBV7-9 to TRBJ2-7; 8 nucleotides align to TRBD2. This CDR3 comprises 14 residues. V dropped 5 bases and J dropped 2; count of bases not matched to a gene: 5. Per the germline V gene, CDR1 is SEHNR and CDR2 is FQNEAQ (reference sequence). The CDR3 sequence: CASSRPGLAYEQYF. The CDR3 DNA reads as TGTGCCAGCAGCAGGCCGGGACTAGCCTACGAGCAGTACTTC.

J is TRBJ2-5 and V is TRBV28; 13 positions match TRBD2. The length of the CDR3 is 15 residues. Germline-derived CDR1 and CDR2 are MDHEN and SYDVKM. With 5 bases clipped from V and 4 bases from J, the junction kept 4 bases outside the gene matches. DNA for the CDR3: TGTGCCAGCAGTGGAGGACTAGCGGGAGTAGAGACCCAGTACTTC. Translation gives CASSGGLAGVETQYF.

This chain joins TRBV18 and TRBJ2-7; 8 nucleotides agree with TRBD2. CDR1 KGHSH and CDR2 LQKENI come from the germline V gene. V was clipped by 2 bases and J by 1 base; unmatched bases: 4. The CDR3 contains 15 residues. Here the CDR3 DNA reads TGTGCCAGCTCACCAGAGAGCGGGAGTTCCTACGAGCAGTACTTC. Its translation: CASSPESGSSYEQYF.

The chain is built from TRBV6-6 and TRBJ2-1; D gene ambiguous. V was clipped by 2 bases and J by 9 bases, with 14 bases between them. The CDR3 sequence is 14 residues long. Germline lookup yields CDR1 MNHNY and CDR2 SVGAGI (reference sequence). As DNA, the CDR3 is TGTGCCAGCAGTTACCCCGGGTCCTACTCTGAGCAGTTCTTC. This sequence encodes CASSYPGSYSEQFF.

The chain links TRBV5-4 to TRBJ2-7, with a possible D match to TRBD1 (6 bases). The germline V gene encodes CDR1 SGHNT and CDR2 YYREEE (reference sequence). Deletions cut 0 bases from V and 6 bases from J, with 13 bases between. CDR3 length: 14 amino acids. The CDR3 bases are TGTGCCAGCAGCTTGGGGACAGCTCCCTCCGAGCAGTACTTC. It encodes CASSLGTAPSEQYF.

V gene TRBV7-9 combines with J gene TRBJ2-2, with 14 bases that match TRBD2. The CDR3 consists of 17 residues. CDR1 is SEHNR, CDR2 FQNEAQ, per germline (reference sequence). With V trimmed by 5 bases and J by 7 bases, 9 bases remained unmatched. The CDR3 loop reads CASSPGLAGASHGELFF. In DNA form, the CDR3 reads TGTGCCAGCAGCCCGGGACTAGCGGGAGCCTCCCACGGGGAGCTGTTTTTT. The entire variable domain, with the rest obtained from reference TRBV7-9 and TRBJ2-2, is as follows: DTGVSQNPRHKITKRGQNVTFRCDPISEHNRLYWYRQTLGQGPEFLTYFQNEAQLEKSRLLSDRFSAERPKGSFSTLEIQRTEQGDSAMYLCASSPGLAGASHGELFFGEGSRLTVL.

The rearrangement uses TRBV4-2 and TRBJ1-4, with D possibly matching TRBD1 (5 bases). CDR3 size: 15 residues. V was trimmed by 3 bases and J by 3 bases, leaving 11 bases between them. The germline V gene has CDR1 LGHNA and CDR2 YNFKEQ. Here the CDR3 reads CASSQDPGANEKLFF. The CDR3 nucleotides read TGTGCCAGCAGCCAGGACCCGGGGGCTAATGAAAAACTGTTTTTT.

The gene calls are TRBV27 and TRBJ1-5, with TRBD1 as a possible D gene (5 bases). CDR3 size: 18 residues. V was pared by 6 bases and J by 0 bases, with 21 bases between. The germline V gene encodes CDR1 MNHEY and CDR2 SMNVEV (reference sequence). CDR3 nucleotide sequence: TGTGCCAGCAGACCCATCCTCAGGGCCCCTTATAGCAATCAGCCCCAGCATTTT. Its protein product is CASRPILRAPYSNQPQHF.

The J gene is TRBJ1-2, the V gene TRBV5-1, with D tentatively TRBD1 (6 bases). V was shortened by 7 bases and J by 8 bases, with 24 bases between the two germline ends. Germline-derived CDR1 and CDR2 are SGHRS and YFSETQ. The CDR3 consists of 15 residues. CDR3 in DNA: TGCGCCAGCGGCGCAGGGGTCAAACCCACGGGCGGCTACACCTTC. Translated: CASGAGVKPTGGYTF.

V is TRBV27 and J is TRBJ2-5; TRBD2 matches 8 bases. The CDR3 length is 16 residues. Germline-derived CDR1 and CDR2 are MNHEY and SMNVEV (reference sequence). J lost 5 bases, V lost 3 bases, and 11 bases had no gene match. The CDR3 loop is CASSFAGGAVGETQYF. DNA of the CDR3: TGTGCCAGCAGTTTCGCCGGGGGGGCTGTAGGGGAGACCCAGTACTTC.

The chain couples TRBV28 to TRBJ2-2; weak D call: TRBD1 (5 bases). Trimming cost V 2 bases and J 3 bases, with 16 bases left between them. CDR3 length: 17 amino acids. Germline CDR1 is MDHEN and CDR2 is SYDVKM. DNA of the CDR3: TGTGCCAGCAGTTTAAGTATGGGAACAGGTCACACCGGGGAGCTGTTTTTT. It codes for CASSLSMGTGHTGELFF. The variable domain in full, with the rest retrieved from reference TRBV28 and TRBJ2-2, is DVKVTQSSRYLVKRTGEKVFLECVQDMDHENMFWYRQDPGLGLRLIYFSYDVKMKEKGDIPEGYSVSREKKERFSLILESASTNQTSMYLCASSLSMGTGHTGELFFGEGSRLTVL.

V gene TRBV7-6 combines with J gene TRBJ2-7, with 11 bases fitting TRBD1. The CDR3 loop spans 15 amino acids. Germline-derived CDR1 and CDR2 are SGHVS and FNYEAQ. Unmatched junction bases numbered 5, after V lost 5 bases and J lost 2 bases. This chain's CDR3 is CASSAGTGGTYEQYF. CDR3 coding DNA: TGTGCCAGCAGCGCCGGGACAGGGGGTACCTACGAGCAGTACTTC.

The chain joins TRBV4-1 to TRBJ1-1; 8 bases are shared with TRBD1. CDR1 is MGHRA and CDR2 is YSYEKL in the germline V gene. The CDR3 sequence is 15 residues long. V was pared by 2 bases and J by 6 bases, with 8 bases of the junction left unmatched. The CDR3 region has the DNA TGCGCCAGCAGCCAATACGGACAGGGAGGTTCTGAAGCTTTCTTT. It codes for CASSQYGQGGSEAFF.

J is TRBJ2-3 and V is TRBV4-1; no reliable D call. This CDR3 region has 13 residues. CDR1 is MGHRA, CDR2 YSYEKL, per germline. V dropped 4 bases and J dropped 6 bases, with 11 bases sitting between them. The CDR3 region has the DNA TGCGCCAGCAGCCGGTGGGCCAGCGATACGCAGTATTTT. It encodes CASSRWASDTQYF.

Only one count was recorded for this clone. The chain is built from TRBV5-1 and TRBJ2-3; 8 bases match TRBD2. CDR3 length equals 14 residues. With V trimmed by 5 bases and J by 2 bases, 4 bases remained unmatched. The germline gives CDR1 SGHRS, CDR2 YFSETQ. The CDR3 coding sequence is TGCGCCAGCAGGAAGCGGGGGACCACAGATACGCAGTATTTT. It yields the protein CASRKRGTTDTQYF.

The CDR3 sequence: CASSPRYSNQPQHF. The CDR3 DNA follows: TGTGCCAGCAGTCCGCGGTATAGCAATCAGCCCCAGCATTTT. The genes are TRBV28 and TRBJ1-5; D remains unclear. CDR1 and CDR2 from the germline V gene are MDHEN and SYDVKM. The CDR3 has 14 amino acids. Trimming cost V 5 bases and J 0 bases, with 8 bases left between them.

This chain links TRBV5-4 with TRBJ2-1; D perhaps matches TRBD2 (7 bases). The germline gives CDR1 SGHNT, CDR2 YYREEE (reference sequence). The CDR3 is 16 residues long. V shed 3 bases and J shed 4 bases, with 17 bases lying between them. The CDR3 nucleotides read TGTGCCAGCAGCTCCTACGGGGGGACATTATACAATGAGCAGTTCTTC. Its protein is CASSSYGGTLYNEQFF.

This chain joins TRBV2 and TRBJ1-5; D is perhaps TRBD1 (6 bases). This CDR3 has 14 amino acids. The germline V gene encodes CDR1 SNHLY and CDR2 FYNNEI. Trimming left V 5 bases short and J 0 bases short, with 8 bases between. Here the CDR3 reads CASSQGYSNQPQHF. DNA for the CDR3: TGTGCCAGCAGTCAGGGGTATAGCAATCAGCCCCAGCATTTT.

In DNA, the CDR3 is TGTGCCAGCAGTCCGGGACAGGGGCCCTACGAGCAGTACTTC. Its protein is CASSPGQGPYEQYF. This rearrangement joins TRBV2 to TRBJ2-7, with 10 bases aligning to TRBD1. The junction had 3 bases not matched to a gene; V was cut back by 5 bases and J by 2 bases. The CDR3 has 14 residues. Germline assignment: CDR1 SNHLY and CDR2 FYNNEI. Full variable domain (remainder filled in from reference TRBV2 and TRBJ2-7): EPEVTQTPSHQVTQMGQEVILRCVPISNHLYFYWYRQILGQKVEFLVSFYNNEISEKSEIFDDQFSVERPDGSNFTLKIRSTKLEDSAMYFCASSPGQGPYEQYFGPGTRLTVT.